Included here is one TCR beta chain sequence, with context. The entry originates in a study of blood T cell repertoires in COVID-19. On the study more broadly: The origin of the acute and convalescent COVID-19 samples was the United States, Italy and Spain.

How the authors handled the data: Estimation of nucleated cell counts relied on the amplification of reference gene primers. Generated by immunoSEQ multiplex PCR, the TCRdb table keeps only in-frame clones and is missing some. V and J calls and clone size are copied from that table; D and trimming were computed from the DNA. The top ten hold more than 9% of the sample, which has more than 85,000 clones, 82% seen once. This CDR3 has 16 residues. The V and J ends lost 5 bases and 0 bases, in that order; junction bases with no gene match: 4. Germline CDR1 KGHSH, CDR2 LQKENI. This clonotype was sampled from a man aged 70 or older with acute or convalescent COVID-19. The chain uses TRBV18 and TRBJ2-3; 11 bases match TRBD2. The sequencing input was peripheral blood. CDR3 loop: CASSSWTSGSTDTQYF. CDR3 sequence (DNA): TGTGCCAGCTCATCCTGGACTAGCGGGAGCACAGATACGCAGTATTTT.